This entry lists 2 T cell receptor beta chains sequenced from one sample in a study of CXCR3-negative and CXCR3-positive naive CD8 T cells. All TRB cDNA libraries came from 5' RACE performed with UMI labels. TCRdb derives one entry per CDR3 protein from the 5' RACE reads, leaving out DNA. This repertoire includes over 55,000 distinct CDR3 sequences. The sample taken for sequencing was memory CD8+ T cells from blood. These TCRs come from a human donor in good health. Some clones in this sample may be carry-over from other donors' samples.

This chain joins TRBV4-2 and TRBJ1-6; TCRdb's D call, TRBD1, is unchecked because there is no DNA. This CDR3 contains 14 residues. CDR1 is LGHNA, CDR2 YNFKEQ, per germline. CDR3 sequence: CASSHEQENSPLHF.

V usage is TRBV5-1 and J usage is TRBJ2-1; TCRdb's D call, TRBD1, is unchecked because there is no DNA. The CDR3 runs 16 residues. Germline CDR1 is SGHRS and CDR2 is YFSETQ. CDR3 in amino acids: CASSILGTGVFNEQFF.